The 8 T cell receptor beta chains below all came from one sample that was sequenced in a study of T cells after posttransplantation cyclophosphamide. Sequencing used immunoSEQ multiplex PCR; TCRdb keeps in-frame clones, though not all of them. This repertoire lists roughly 35,000 clones without singletons; about 1.2% sits in the top ten. The sample was PBMCs. These receptors all come from a girl aged 10-17 years in good health, CMV-negative, and a related stem cell transplant donor.

The sample holds many counts of this clone. The CDR3 protein is CASSPTGDTNYGYTF. CDR3 bases: TGTGCCAGCAGCCCAACAGGGGACACTAACTATGGCTACACCTTC. This chain connects TRBV14 to TRBJ1-2, with 7 bases matching TRBD1. Trimming removed 4 bases from V and 0 bases from J; junction bases left unmatched: 5. The CDR3 sequence is 15 residues long. Germline values: CDR1 SGHDN, CDR2 FVKESK.

This clone was recorded many times. This sequence joins TRBV7-3 and TRBJ1-2; D gene ambiguous. CDR3 length: 13 amino acids. V dropped 2 bases and J dropped 2 bases, with 6 bases sitting between them. Germline assignment: CDR1 SGHTA and CDR2 FQGTGA. The CDR3 loop reads CASSLGPNYGYTF. CDR3 bases: TGTGCCAGCAGCTTAGGGCCCAACTATGGCTACACCTTC.

This clone was recorded at least ten times. The CDR3, as DNA: TGTGCCAGCAGCCCGACAGGGATCTCACAGCAGCCCCAGCATTTT. The encoded protein is CASSPTGISQQPQHF. The chain employs TRBV5-5 and TRBJ1-5; 7 nucleotides match TRBD1. Per the germline V gene, CDR1 is SGHKS and CDR2 is YYEKEE (reference sequence). Unmatched junction bases numbered 11, after V lost 4 bases and J lost 7 bases. This CDR3 contains 15 residues.

This clone has ten or more counts. This chain joins TRBV6-5 and TRBJ2-1; 8 bases map to TRBD1. This CDR3 has 12 residues. Germline CDR1 and CDR2: MNHEY and SVGAGI. In nucleotides, the CDR3 is TGTGCTACAGGGGGCTCCTACAATGAGCAGTTCTTC. It yields the protein CATGGSYNEQFF.

The chain links TRBV19 to TRBJ2-4; 8 bases align to TRBD2. The V segment lost 4 bases and the J segment 8 bases; nucleotides outside the gene matches: 7. Per germline, CDR1 LNHDA and CDR2 SQIVND (reference sequence). This CDR3 is 14 amino acids long. CDR3 DNA sequence: TGTGCCAGTAGTACCATAGCGGGGATGGACATTCAGTACTTC. It translates to CASSTIAGMDIQYF. Full variable domain (outside the CDR3, taken from reference TRBV19 and TRBJ2-4): DGGITQSPKYLFRKEGQNVTLSCEQNLNHDAMYWYRQDPGQGLRLIYYSQIVNDFQKGDIAEGYSVSREKKESFPLTVTSAQKNPTAFYLCASSTIAGMDIQYFGAGTRLSVL.

This clone was observed many times. The chain has TRBV5-1 and TRBJ2-1; TRBD1 aligns across 7 bases. Germline loops: CDR1 SGHRS, CDR2 YFSETQ. The CDR3 runs 15 residues. With 3 bases clipped from V and 0 bases from J, the junction kept 3 bases outside the gene matches. The CDR3 DNA reads as TGCGCCAGCAGCTCCTACAGGGGCTCCTACAATGAGCAGTTCTTC. It specifies CASSSYRGSYNEQFF.

The J gene is TRBJ2-3, the V gene TRBV19; D may be TRBD1 (6 bases). Trimming stripped 5 bases from V and 3 bases from J, with 21 bases between. The CDR3 runs 17 residues. Germline lookup yields CDR1 LNHDA and CDR2 SQIVND (reference sequence). The CDR3 reads CASSPGTGTRRTDTQYF. CDR3 DNA: TGTGCCAGTAGTCCGGGAACAGGGACCCGTAGGACAGATACGCAGTATTTT.

The rearrangement uses TRBV7-9 and TRBJ2-5, with 11 bases lining up with TRBD2. CDR1 and CDR2 (germline): SEHNR, FQNEAQ (reference sequence). Losses at the gene ends were 4 bases for V and 5 bases for J; bases not matched to a gene: 3. The CDR3 covers 14 residues. The CDR3 sequence: CASSSTSGVETQYF. The CDR3 DNA is TGTGCCAGCAGCTCGACTAGCGGGGTTGAGACCCAGTACTTC.